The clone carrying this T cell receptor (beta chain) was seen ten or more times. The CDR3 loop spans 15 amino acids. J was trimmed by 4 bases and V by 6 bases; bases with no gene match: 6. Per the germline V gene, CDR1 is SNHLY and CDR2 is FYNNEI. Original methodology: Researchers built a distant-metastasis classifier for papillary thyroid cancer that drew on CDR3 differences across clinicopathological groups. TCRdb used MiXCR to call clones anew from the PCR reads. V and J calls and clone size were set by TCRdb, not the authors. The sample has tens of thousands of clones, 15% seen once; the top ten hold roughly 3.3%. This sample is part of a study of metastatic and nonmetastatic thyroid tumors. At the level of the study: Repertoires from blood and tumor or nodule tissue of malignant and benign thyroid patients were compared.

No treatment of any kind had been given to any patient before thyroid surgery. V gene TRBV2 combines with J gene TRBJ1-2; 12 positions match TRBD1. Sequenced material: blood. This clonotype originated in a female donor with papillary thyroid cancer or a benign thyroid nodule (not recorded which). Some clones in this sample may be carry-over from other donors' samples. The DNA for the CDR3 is TGTGCCAGCAGGGGACAGGGGGCGCAGGTCTATGGCTACACCTTC. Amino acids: CASRGQGAQVYGYTF.